Shown below are 8 T cell receptor beta chains from a single sample sequenced in a study of Ad26.COV2.S vaccination and SARS-CoV-2 variants. The assay was immunoSEQ multiplex PCR, and TCRdb's table has in-frame clones only and misses some. Among hundreds of thousands of clones listed, 80% to 90% were seen once. The treatment was: about 20 received Ad26.COV2.S at low or high dose, single or two shots; 5 received placebo; per-sample allocation not given. Sampling occurred on day 63 after the first vaccine or placebo injection. Sample: peripheral blood, taken in a trial of Ad26.COV2.S vaccine versus placebo. Receptors were obtained from a person aged 18-60 years who received the Ad26.COV2.S COVID-19 vaccine or a placebo.

The gene calls are TRBV5-4 and TRBJ2-5, with D possibly TRBD1 on 6 matching bases. CDR3 length equals 12 residues. Trimming left V 4 bases short and J 9 bases short, with 13 bases between. From germline, CDR1 is SGHNT and CDR2 YYREEE (reference sequence). The CDR3, as DNA: TGTGCCAGCAGCATAGGACAGCCGCCCCAGTACTTC. Its protein product is CASSIGQPPQYF.

The CDR3 nucleotides are TGTGCCAGCAGTCCGACTAGCTCCTACGAGCAGTACTTC. Translated: CASSPTSSYEQYF. This chain joins TRBV12-3 or TRBV12-4 and TRBJ2-7; a possible D gene is TRBD2 (6 bases). The CDR3 consists of 13 residues. Trimming shortened V by 5 bases and J by 0 bases, and 8 bases separated the two germline ends.

V and J are TRBV13 and TRBJ2-1, with 8 bases identical to TRBD2. In germline, CDR1 is PRHDT, CDR2 FYEKMQ (reference sequence). J lost 7 bases, V lost 6 bases, and 8 bases had no gene match. CDR3 length: 14 amino acids. The CDR3 sequence: CASRGREGLNEQFF. CDR3 DNA: TGTGCCAGCAGGGGTCGGGAGGGCCTAAATGAGCAGTTCTTC.

This sequence joins TRBV4-3 and TRBJ1-2; D might be TRBD1 (5 bases). The CDR3 covers 12 residues. V was pared by 2 bases and J by 7 bases, with 8 bases between. CDR1 is LGHNA and CDR2 is YSLEER in the germline V gene. CDR3 DNA sequence: TGCGCCAGCAGCCAACAGGGAGCTGGCTACACCTTC. Encoded protein: CASSQQGAGYTF.

V is TRBV3-1 (or the pseudogene TRBV3-2) and J is TRBJ2-3, with D maybe TRBD1 (5 bases). V was pared by 0 bases and J by 2 bases, with 12 bases between. This CDR3 has 16 residues. Germline CDR1 and CDR2: LGHDT and YNNKEL (reference sequence). In nucleotides, the CDR3 is TGTGCCAGCAGCCAAGATCGCGACAGCTACACAGATACGCAGTATTTT. Residues: CASSQDRDSYTDTQYF.

This chain uses TRBV24-1 with TRBJ2-1, with D unresolved. CDR1 is KGHDR, CDR2 SFDVKD, per germline. The CDR3 totals 13 residues. V gave up 4 bases and J gave up 3 bases, with 6 bases separating them. CDR3 sequence (DNA): TGTGCCACCAGTGACTCACTCTACAATGAGCAGTTCTTC. Protein sequence: CATSDSLYNEQFF.

This clone occurred once. The gene calls are TRBV29-1 and TRBJ2-7; 7 bases match TRBD1. V trimming: 4 bases; J trimming: 6 bases; junction bases outside the gene matches: 6. The CDR3 sequence is 12 residues long. Germline loops: CDR1 SQVTM, CDR2 ANQGSEA. CDR3 nucleotides: TGCAGCGTTGTGCGGACAGGACTCGAGCAGTACTTC. Residues: CSVVRTGLEQYF.

The chain carries TRBV6-1 and TRBJ1-5; tentative D call: TRBD1 (5 bases). V gave up 2 bases and J gave up 9 bases, with 11 bases separating them. Germline-derived CDR1 and CDR2 are MNHNS and SASEGT. The CDR3 is 13 residues long. The CDR3 spells CASSERGLGPQHF. The CDR3 DNA reads TGTGCCAGCAGTGAACGGGGGTTGGGGCCCCAGCATTTT.